The 6 T cell receptor beta chains below all came from one sample that was sequenced in a study of blood T cell repertoires in COVID-19. Sequencing used immunoSEQ multiplex PCR; TCRdb keeps in-frame clones, though not all of them. The sample includes about 200,000 clones, 88% of them seen just once. Sequencing was done on a sample of peripheral blood. The origin of the receptors is a man in his fifties or sixties with COVID-19, enrolled during active disease.

V is TRBV7-6 and J is TRBJ2-5, with 7 bases aligning to TRBD2. CDR3 length equals 18 residues. CDR1 SGHVS and CDR2 FNYEAQ come from the germline V gene. V lost 1 base, J lost 2 bases, and 13 bases stayed unmatched. The CDR3 nucleotides are TGTGCCAGCAGCTTAGGAGTTCTCGCGGGAGCTTCTCAAGAGACCCAGTACTTC. Translated: CASSLGVLAGASQETQYF. Filled out from reference TRBV7-6 and TRBJ2-5, the complete variable domain reads GAGVSQSPRYKVTKRGQDVALRCDPISGHVSLYWYRQALGQGPEFLTYFNYEAQQDKSGLPNDRFSAERPEGSISTLTIQRTEQRDSAMYRCASSLGVLAGASQETQYFGPGTRLLVL.

J is TRBJ2-7 and V is TRBV5-8, with TRBD2 matching over 8 bases. Germline V lookup: CDR1 SGHTS, CDR2 YDEGEE. This CDR3 spans 15 amino acids. The junction had 8 bases not matched to a gene; V was cut back by 0 bases and J by 6 bases. CDR3 amino acids: CASSLDTSGPREQYF. The DNA for the CDR3 is TGTGCCAGCAGCTTGGACACTAGCGGCCCTCGCGAGCAGTACTTC.

CDR3 coding DNA: TGTGCCAGCAGAGGACAGGGGTTGGGCGGCTACACCTTC. It is translated as CASRGQGLGGYTF. The rearrangement uses TRBV2 and TRBJ1-2, with 9 bases that match TRBD1. This CDR3 is 13 amino acids long. V was clipped by 6 bases and J by 8 bases; unmatched bases: 7. Germline V gene data show CDR1 as SNHLY and CDR2 as FYNNEI.

This sequence joins TRBV29-1 and TRBJ2-3; 10 bases match TRBD2. The CDR3 has 14 amino acids. The V segment lost 5 bases and the J segment 8 bases; nucleotides outside the gene matches: 10. CDR1 is SQVTM, CDR2 ANQGSEA, per germline. CDR3 DNA sequence: TGCAGCGTTTGGCTAGCGGGAGCCATTGCTACGCAGTATTTT. Its protein product is CSVWLAGAIATQYF.

This sequence joins TRBV11-1 and TRBJ2-3, with 7 nucleotides matching TRBD1. Looked up from germline, CDR1 is SGHAT and CDR2 is FQDESV (reference sequence). V shed 4 bases and J 3 bases; nucleotides not matched to a gene: 7. The CDR3 is 15 residues long. CDR3 nucleotide sequence: TGTGCCAGCAGCTCAGGCGACAGGGATACAGATACGCAGTATTTT. It encodes CASSSGDRDTDTQYF.

The V call is TRBV2, the J call TRBJ2-1, with D tentatively TRBD1 (6 bases). Germline V gives CDR1 SNHLY, CDR2 FYNNEI. This CDR3 is 14 amino acids long. V lost 6 bases, J lost 8 bases, and 17 bases lay in between. DNA for the CDR3: TGTGCCAGCAGCCCACTAGTACAGGGAGATGAGCAGTTCTTC. Protein sequence: CASSPLVQGDEQFF.